This entry features one T cell receptor beta chain sequence. What it binds is not known. This CDR3 comprises 13 residues. V shed 2 bases and J shed 10 bases, with 17 bases lying between them. CDR1 is GTSNPN, CDR2 SVGIG, per germline (reference sequence). A J-beta primer mix and a sample-barcoded 5' primer were used in a second PCR of about 7 to 12 cycles. Carrying 12 random nucleotides, a template-switch adaptor labeled each individual cDNA molecule. Each CDR3 protein gets one entry after TCRdb re-called the 5' RACE reads with MiXCR. The table has 600,000 to 1,000,000 distinct CDR3 sequences, 58% seen once; the top ten hold roughly 22%. This sample was included in a study of blood T cells in healthy people across ages. Points from the study as a whole: PBMCs left unsorted prevented a conclusive naive versus antigen-experienced comparison.

Total RNA, at least 5 micrograms per sample, was extracted from PBMCs. The TCR was taken from a man younger than 40 in good health. This sequence joins TRBV30 and TRBJ1-1; D call uncertain. Material for sequencing was blood. The CDR3 protein is CAWSSQSTGGAFF. The CDR3 DNA is TGTGCCTGGAGTAGTCAGTCTACGGGCGGAGCTTTCTTT.